This T cell receptor (beta chain) was found in a study of alternative splicing in chronic myeloid leukemia remission (TCRdb year 2020). About the study as a whole: RNA sequencing was used to profile peripheral blood taken from chronic-phase CML patients both at diagnosis and at remission, and those profiles were then compared against healthy donors. Total leukocytes from peripheral blood collected in EDTA were used as the trial diagnostic specimens. Median ages of 54 years at diagnosis, 56 to 60 at remission and about 39 for healthy controls were recorded. The French Persistem study supplied nine CML samples, of which seven were diagnostic and two were matched remission samples. Several diagnostic specimens, together with matched remission specimens, were obtained from the RESIST (imatinib), ENESTxtnd (nilotinib) and PINNACLE (nilotinib plus pegylated interferon) trials. Trizol was used to extract total RNA from peripheral blood mononuclear cells of the diagnosis, remission and control samples. Female/male counts of 11/5 were recorded for diagnosis samples, 8/3 for remission samples and 2/4 for controls.

The time point label of this sample denotes: chronic-phase CML before TKI therapy (screening/day 1). Roughly 16 CML patients were included in the patient cohort, and matched post-remission samples were retrieved for a subset of these patients. What the study reported, not specific to this receptor: Blood cell composition differed strongly depending on the timepoint, moving from an enrichment of myeloid progenitors at diagnosis to an enrichment of mature lymphoid cells at remission. At remission, blood cell composition had been reconfigured so that it resembled normal controls enriched in lymphoid cells.

As for this clonotype: Its antigen has not been determined.

As encoded in the germline V gene (reference sequence), CDR1 is MNHNY while CDR2 is SVGAGI. From the cysteine up to the phenylalanine, the CDR3 has a length of 14 residues. The entry carries no DNA sequence. The library was prepared using bulk RNA-seq. The TruSeq Stranded RNA sample prep kit was used to generate libraries of poly-A-enriched mRNA from an input of 0.85 to 1 ug total RNA. Paired-end sequencing was carried out on a HiSeq 2500, and each sample was sequenced in triplicate. Each mate in the RNA-seq data had a read length of 125 nucleotides. The paper's processing steps were these. Reads were trimmed and aligned to hg38 using STAR v2.7, and quality control was performed with FASTQC, RSeQC and multiqc. Salmon 0.14.1 was used to quantify gene expression levels as transcripts per million (TPM). The results of principal component analysis suggested that neither trial, library batch, sequencing batch, treatment regimen nor sex drove the transcriptomic profiles. TCRdb reanalyzed the reads, keeping one entry per CDR3 protein sequence and omitting DNA. In this record, the V and J calls reflect TCRdb's handling and not the investigators' own analysis. The sample table includes roughly 66 distinct CDR3 sequences.

This chain joins TRBV6-6 to TRBJ2-1; the D gene TCRdb calls, TRBD2, cannot be checked with no DNA. Source: PBMCs or total blood leukocytes (not recorded which), taken at diagnosis. This TCR was sampled from an adult with chronic myeloid leukemia. CDR3 sequence: CASRGGRSYNEQFF.